This T cell receptor beta chain comes out of a study of control samples from healthy donors and cancer patients (dated by TCRdb to about 2020). Receptor libraries were prepared by the immunoSEQ multiplex PCR assay. As stored in TCRdb, this immuneACCESS dataset retains in-frame rearrangements with V and J assigned. A fraction of the clones does not appear; measured against another copy, unresolved V genes explain less than half of the discrepancy, and the remainder lacks a known reason. Across this sample there are 150,000 to 200,000 clones, with around 92% seen only once. Jointly, the top ten make up about 2% of the sample. Details on this clone: Its binding antigen is unknown. The sample holds no much larger clone one base away, and base qualities are not on file.

The germline V gene encodes CDR1 SGHDT and CDR2 YYEEEE. The CDR3 runs 12 amino acids, cysteine and phenylalanine included. CDR3 DNA is the only sequence kept; it has 36 bases, read in frame from the first base. V drops 7 bases and J drops 1 base, leaving 8 bases in between. This receptor was taken from a woman aged 40 to 50 in good health. Sequencing input: blood. The receptor chain draws on TRBV5-6 and TRBJ2-5; the D gene cannot be resolved reliably. The CDR3 region reads CASPGVQETQYF. The DNA sequence reads TGTGCCAGCCCCGGTGTCCAAGAGACCCAGTACTTC.